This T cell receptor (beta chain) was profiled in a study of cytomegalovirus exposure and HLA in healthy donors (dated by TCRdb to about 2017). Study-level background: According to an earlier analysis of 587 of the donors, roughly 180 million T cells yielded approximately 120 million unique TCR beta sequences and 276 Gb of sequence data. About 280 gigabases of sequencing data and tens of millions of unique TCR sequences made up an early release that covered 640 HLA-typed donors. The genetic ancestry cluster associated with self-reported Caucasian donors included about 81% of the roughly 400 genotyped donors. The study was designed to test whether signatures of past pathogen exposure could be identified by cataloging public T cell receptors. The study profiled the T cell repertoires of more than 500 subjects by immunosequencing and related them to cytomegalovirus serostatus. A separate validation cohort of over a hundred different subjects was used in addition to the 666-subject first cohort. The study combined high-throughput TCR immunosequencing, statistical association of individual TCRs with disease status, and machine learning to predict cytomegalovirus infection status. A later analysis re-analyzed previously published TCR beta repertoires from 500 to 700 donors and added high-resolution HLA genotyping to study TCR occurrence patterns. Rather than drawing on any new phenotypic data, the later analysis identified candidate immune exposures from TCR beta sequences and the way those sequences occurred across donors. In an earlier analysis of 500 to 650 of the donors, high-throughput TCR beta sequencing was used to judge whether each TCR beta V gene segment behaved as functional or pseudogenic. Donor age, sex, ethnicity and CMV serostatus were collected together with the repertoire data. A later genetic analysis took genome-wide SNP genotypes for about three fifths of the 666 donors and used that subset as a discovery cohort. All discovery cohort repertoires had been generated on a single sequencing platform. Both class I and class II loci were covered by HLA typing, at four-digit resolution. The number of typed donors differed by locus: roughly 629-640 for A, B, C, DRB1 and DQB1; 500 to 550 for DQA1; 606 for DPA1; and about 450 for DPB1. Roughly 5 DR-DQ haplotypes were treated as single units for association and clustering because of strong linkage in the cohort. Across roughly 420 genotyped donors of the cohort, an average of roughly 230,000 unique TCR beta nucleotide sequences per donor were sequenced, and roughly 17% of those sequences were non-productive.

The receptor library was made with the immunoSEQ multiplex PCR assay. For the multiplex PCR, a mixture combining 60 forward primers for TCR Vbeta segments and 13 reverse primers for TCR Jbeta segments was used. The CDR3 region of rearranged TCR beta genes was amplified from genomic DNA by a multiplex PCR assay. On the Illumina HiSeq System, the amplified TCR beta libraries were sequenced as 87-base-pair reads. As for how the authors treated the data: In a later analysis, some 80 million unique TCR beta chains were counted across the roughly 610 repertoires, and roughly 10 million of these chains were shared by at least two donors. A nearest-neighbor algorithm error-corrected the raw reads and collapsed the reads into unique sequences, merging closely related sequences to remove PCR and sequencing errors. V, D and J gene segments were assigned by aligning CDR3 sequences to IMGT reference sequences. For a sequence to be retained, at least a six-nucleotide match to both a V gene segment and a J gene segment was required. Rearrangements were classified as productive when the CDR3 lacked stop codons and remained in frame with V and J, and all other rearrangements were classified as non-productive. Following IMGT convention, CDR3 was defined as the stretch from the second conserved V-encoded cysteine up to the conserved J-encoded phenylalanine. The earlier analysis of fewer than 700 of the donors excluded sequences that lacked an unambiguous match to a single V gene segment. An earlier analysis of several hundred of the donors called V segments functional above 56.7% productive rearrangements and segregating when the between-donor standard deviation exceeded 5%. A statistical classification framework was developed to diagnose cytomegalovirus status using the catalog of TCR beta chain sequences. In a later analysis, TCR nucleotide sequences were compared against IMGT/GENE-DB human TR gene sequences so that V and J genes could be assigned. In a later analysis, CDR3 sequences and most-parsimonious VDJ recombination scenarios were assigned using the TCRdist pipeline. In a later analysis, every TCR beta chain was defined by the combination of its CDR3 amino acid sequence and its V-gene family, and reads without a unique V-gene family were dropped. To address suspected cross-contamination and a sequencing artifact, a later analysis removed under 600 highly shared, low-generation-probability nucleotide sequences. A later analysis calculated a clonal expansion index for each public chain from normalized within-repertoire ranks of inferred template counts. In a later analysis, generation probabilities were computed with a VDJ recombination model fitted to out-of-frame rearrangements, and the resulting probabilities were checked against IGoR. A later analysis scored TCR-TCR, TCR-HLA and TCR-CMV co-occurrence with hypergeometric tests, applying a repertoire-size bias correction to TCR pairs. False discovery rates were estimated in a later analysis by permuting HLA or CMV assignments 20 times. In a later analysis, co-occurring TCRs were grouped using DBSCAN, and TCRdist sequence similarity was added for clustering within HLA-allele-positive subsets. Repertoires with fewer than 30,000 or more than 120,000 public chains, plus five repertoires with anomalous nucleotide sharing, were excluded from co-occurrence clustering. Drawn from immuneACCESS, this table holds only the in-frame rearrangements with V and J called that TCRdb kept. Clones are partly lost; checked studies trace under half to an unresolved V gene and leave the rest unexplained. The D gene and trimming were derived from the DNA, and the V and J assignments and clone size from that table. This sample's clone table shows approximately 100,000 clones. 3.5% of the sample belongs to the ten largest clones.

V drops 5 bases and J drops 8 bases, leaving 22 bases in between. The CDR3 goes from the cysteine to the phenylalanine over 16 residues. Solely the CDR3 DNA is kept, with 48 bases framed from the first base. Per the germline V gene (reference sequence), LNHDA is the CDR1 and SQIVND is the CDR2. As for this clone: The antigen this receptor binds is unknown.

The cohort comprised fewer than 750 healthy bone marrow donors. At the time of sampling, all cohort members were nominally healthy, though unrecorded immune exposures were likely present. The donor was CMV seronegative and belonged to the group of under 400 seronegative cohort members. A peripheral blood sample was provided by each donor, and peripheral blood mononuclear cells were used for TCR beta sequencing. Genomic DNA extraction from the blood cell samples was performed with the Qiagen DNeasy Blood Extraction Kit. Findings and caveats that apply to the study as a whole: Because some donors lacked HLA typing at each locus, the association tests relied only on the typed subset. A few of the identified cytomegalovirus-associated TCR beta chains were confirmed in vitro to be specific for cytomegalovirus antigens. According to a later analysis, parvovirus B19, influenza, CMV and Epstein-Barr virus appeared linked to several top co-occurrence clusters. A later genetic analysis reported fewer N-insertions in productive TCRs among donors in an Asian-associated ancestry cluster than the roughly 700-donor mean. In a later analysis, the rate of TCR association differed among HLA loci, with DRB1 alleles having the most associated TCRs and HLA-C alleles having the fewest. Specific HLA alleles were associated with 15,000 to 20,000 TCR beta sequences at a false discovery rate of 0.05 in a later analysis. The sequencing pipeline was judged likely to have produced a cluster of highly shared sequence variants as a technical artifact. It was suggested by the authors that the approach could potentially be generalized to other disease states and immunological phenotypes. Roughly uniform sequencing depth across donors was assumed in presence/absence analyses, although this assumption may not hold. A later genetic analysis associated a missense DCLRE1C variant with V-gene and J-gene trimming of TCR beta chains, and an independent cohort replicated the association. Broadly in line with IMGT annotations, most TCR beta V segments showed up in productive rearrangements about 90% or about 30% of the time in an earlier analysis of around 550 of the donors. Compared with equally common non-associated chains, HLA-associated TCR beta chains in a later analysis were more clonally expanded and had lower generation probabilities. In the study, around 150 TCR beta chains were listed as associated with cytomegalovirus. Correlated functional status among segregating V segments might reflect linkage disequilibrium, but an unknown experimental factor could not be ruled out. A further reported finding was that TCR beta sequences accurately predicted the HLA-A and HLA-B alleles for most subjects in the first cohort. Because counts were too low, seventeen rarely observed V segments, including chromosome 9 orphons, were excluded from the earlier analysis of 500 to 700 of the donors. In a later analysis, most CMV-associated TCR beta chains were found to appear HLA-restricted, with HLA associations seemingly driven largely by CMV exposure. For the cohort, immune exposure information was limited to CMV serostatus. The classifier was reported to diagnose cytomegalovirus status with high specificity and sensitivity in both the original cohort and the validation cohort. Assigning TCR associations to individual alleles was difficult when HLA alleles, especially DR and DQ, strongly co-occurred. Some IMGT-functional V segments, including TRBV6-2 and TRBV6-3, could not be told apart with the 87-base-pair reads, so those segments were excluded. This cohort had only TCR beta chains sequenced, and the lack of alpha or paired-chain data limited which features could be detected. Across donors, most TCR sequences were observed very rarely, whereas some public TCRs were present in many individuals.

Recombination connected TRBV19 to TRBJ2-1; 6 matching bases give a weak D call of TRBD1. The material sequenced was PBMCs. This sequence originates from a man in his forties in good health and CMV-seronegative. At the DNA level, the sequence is TGTGCCAGTAGTCCCCAAGTACAGGGAATAGGCGATGAGCAGTTCTTC. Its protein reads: CASSPQVQGIGDEQFF.